This entry describes one T cell receptor (beta chain). The data belong to a study of T cell changes during pregnancy in multiple sclerosis. TCRdb's table, derived via immunoSEQ multiplex PCR, lists solely in-frame clones and lacks some. Among fewer than 90,000 clones listed, 90% to 95% were seen once. The germline gives CDR1 LNHDA, CDR2 SQIVND (reference sequence). The CDR3 spans 14 residues. Trimming stripped 3 bases from V and 5 bases from J, with 13 bases between. The TCR comes from a female donor in good health, enrolled as a control in a pregnancy study. V usage is TRBV19 and J usage is TRBJ1-2, with a possible D match to TRBD1 (5 bases). The source was peripheral blood, collected after pregnancy. CDR3 nucleotides: TGTGCCAGTAGTATGGAAGACAGACCGTATGGCTACACCTTC. Translated: CASSMEDRPYGYTF.